These T cell receptor beta chains were read from a single sample in a study of low-dose radiotherapy and immunotherapy resistance in tumors. TCRdb redid the calling of the reads with MiXCR, one entry per CDR3 protein. The sample holds approximately 91,000 distinct CDR3 sequences; less than 25% are singletons and the top ten take roughly 13%. The sample consisted of PBMCs, taken after low-dose radiotherapy plus immunotherapy. Receptors originate from a female donor with ovarian cancer. Both conserved end residues are part of each CDR3.

>TRBV5-4|TRBJ1-2
CASSLAPAGGSYGYTF
>TRBV20-1|TRBJ2-3
CSAPKADSTDTQYF
>TRBV7-8|TRBJ1-1
CASSPYSGTVIKNTEAFF
>TRBV20-1|TRBJ2-7
CSAPRDSYEQYF
>TRBV20-1|TRBJ2-1
CSAGGRTSGTYNEQFF
>TRBV2|TRBJ2-7
CASSEALVQGEQYF
>TRBV28|TRBJ2-1
CASRTSGTTEFF
>TRBV6-1|TRBJ1-2
CASRRDANYGYTF
>TRBV3-1|TRBJ2-7
CASSQVRGGNYEQYF
>TRBV3-1|TRBJ1-2
CASSQARQEAYGYTF
>TRBV5-1|TRBJ2-2
CASSLETSGTNTGELFF
>TRBV24-1|TRBJ2-1
CATSDPRATRDNEQFF
>TRBV7-9|TRBJ2-3
CASSPARDKRADTQYF
>TRBV2|TRBJ1-1
CASSGTGANTEAFF
>TRBV9|TRBJ2-7
CASSVSAEGVYEQYF
>TRBV5-1|TRBJ1-2
CASSLVQAANYGYTF
>TRBV20-1|TRBJ2-1
CSAKDQQLAGGFNEQFF
>TRBV6-2/TRBV6-3|TRBJ2-3
CASVAGASDTQYF
>TRBV30|TRBJ1-2
CAWSTPDRANYGYTF
>TRBV2|TRBJ2-2
CASRGGVDTGELFF
>TRBV19|TRBJ2-5
CASSRTSGAQETQYF
>TRBV2|TRBJ2-7
CASSEAPRTPSSYEQYF
>TRBV6-2/TRBV6-3|TRBJ1-1
CASSNPPWTEAFF
>TRBV9|TRBJ2-1
CASSVATGEGGGNEQFF
>TRBV9|TRBJ2-1
CASTILPAGPYNEQFF
>TRBV3-1|TRBJ2-5
CASSQGRRETQYF
>TRBV5-6|TRBJ2-2
CASTPSTGIANTGELFF
>TRBV30|TRBJ2-5
CAWMYQETQYF
>TRBV20-1|TRBJ2-7
CSADGQGESNEQYF
>TRBV6-2/TRBV6-3|TRBJ2-5
CASSYSRGQETQYF
>TRBV6-8|TRBJ2-2
CASTALAGGPQTGELFF
>TRBV10-3|TRBJ2-5
CAISEEGAGSGETQYF
>TRBV7-2|TRBJ1-5
CASSLASQNNQPQHF
>TRBV3-1|TRBJ2-3
CASSRASGGLDTQYF
>TRBV7-3|TRBJ2-7
CASSPTGGRDEQYF
>TRBV28|TRBJ1-2
CASSSPTIPLGTNYGYTF
>TRBV19|TRBJ2-7
CASSIVTGYEQYF
>TRBV25-1|TRBJ2-1
CASSGTGVAYNEQFF
>TRBV29-1|TRBJ1-1
CSVEDPLWTGPEAFF
>TRBV11-2|TRBJ2-3
CASSPPGLAGAHTQYF
>TRBV6-6|TRBJ1-4
CASSYRGGPGPTNEKLFF
>TRBV2|TRBJ2-5
CASSGTSGQETQYF
>TRBV20-1|TRBJ1-5
CSARGGGGAPQPQHF
>TRBV29-1|TRBJ2-2
CSSRTLNTGELFF
>TRBV18|TRBJ1-3
CASSPNPVNSGNTIYF
>TRBV5-1|TRBJ2-2
CASSLDVTVTGELFF
>TRBV2|TRBJ2-6
CASRGGAGGLSGANVLTF
>TRBV27|TRBJ2-3
CASSFRTGGTDTQYF